Each of the 16 T cell receptor beta chains below was sequenced from the same sample in a study of read filtering for tumor transcriptome and immune sequencing (dated by TCRdb to 2020 to 2021). Sequencing relied on an Illumina HiSeq 4000. The Immunoverse kit was used to build TCR libraries from approximately 410 ng RNA, with molecular barcoded adaptors covering alpha/delta and beta/gamma chains. The raw public data were reprocessed by TCRdb itself: fastp quality trimming at Q25, MiXCR clonotype calling, in-frame beta chains only. Each CDR3 protein appears once, grouped with its most common genes and DNA. The sample records thousands of distinct CDR3 sequences, roughly 15% of which are singletons. The top ten clones comprise about 25% of the sample. Sequencing was performed on a population of CD138-negative cells sorted from bone marrow. The intended sense of this specimen's cell subset or site label: bone marrow mononuclear cells depleted of CD138+ plasma/myeloma cells by negative magnetic selection. Receptors originate from a donor aged 40 or over with multiple myeloma.

This clonotype was seen repeatedly, ten times or more. The V gene is TRBV7-9, the J gene TRBJ2-4, with 7 bases that match TRBD1. V lost 5 bases and J lost 3; bases outside the gene matches: 10. Germline V gives CDR1 SEHNR, CDR2 FQNEAQ (reference sequence). The CDR3 sequence is 16 residues long. CDR3 sequence (DNA): TGTGCCAGCAGCCATCCCACAGGGGACCTCAAAAACATTCAGTACTTC. Translating gives CASSHPTGDLKNIQYF.

A note on this clonotype: Germline is not matched at one junction end, which may reflect a read error. The rearrangement joins TRBV7-6 to TRBJ2-1, with D maybe TRBD2 (7 bases). The CDR3 is 14 amino acids. In germline, CDR1 is SGHVS, CDR2 FNYEAQ. In DNA, the CDR3 is TGCGCCAGCAGCTTTGGCGGGGGCGGCAATGAGCGGTTCTTC. It is translated as CASSFGGGGNERFF. The variable domain in full, completed from reference TRBV7-6 and TRBJ2-1, reads GAGVSQSPRYKVTKRGQDVALRCDPISGHVSLYWYRQALGQGPEFLTYFNYEAQQDKSGLPNDRFSAERPEGSISTLTIQRTEQRDSAMYRCASSFGGGGNERFFGPGTRLTVL.

This clonotype was found a few times. A junction boundary mismatches the germline segment, possibly from a read error. The V call is TRBV11-2, the J call TRBJ2-1; either TRBD1 or TRBD2 may supply D (5 bases each). CDR1 SGHAT and CDR2 FQNNGV come from the germline V gene. The CDR3 contains 14 residues. The CDR3 spells CASRPGTEYNGQFF. As DNA, the CDR3 is TGTGCCAGCCGCCCCGGGACCGAGTACAATGGGCAGTTCTTC.

This clonotype was detected many times. The chain joins TRBV6-2 or TRBV6-3 to TRBJ2-7; D assignment may be TRBD1 or TRBD2 (6 bases each). Germline CDR1 reads MNHEY; CDR2 reads SVGEGT. The germline V and J ends were trimmed by 0 bases and 1 base, with 10 bases remaining between them. The CDR3 covers 15 residues. The CDR3 reads CASSYSTGASYEQYF. The DNA of the CDR3 is TGTGCCAGCAGTTACTCAACGGGGGCATCCTACGAGCAGTACTTC.

This clonotype has just one count. Its ends do not fully match the called genes, so a read error is possible. The chain uses TRBV10-3 and TRBJ2-5, with D perhaps TRBD1 or TRBD2 (5 bases each). Germline assignment: CDR1 ENHRY and CDR2 SYGVKD. The CDR3 has 14 residues. In nucleotides, the CDR3 is TGTGCCATAAGTGTTGGGGGAAACCAAGAGACCCGGTACTTC. As protein: CAISVGGNQETRYF.

This clonotype was counted many times. Written as DNA, the CDR3 is TGTGCCAGCAGCTTTAACGGGTTCGGGACCTACAATGAGCAGTTCTTC. Translation: CASSFNGFGTYNEQFF. The chain joins TRBV7-9 to TRBJ2-1; weak D call: TRBD2 (5 bases). The V gene's germline CDR1 is SEHNR and CDR2 FQNEAQ (reference sequence). This CDR3 has 16 amino acids. V lost 3 bases and J lost 2, with 14 bases in between.

This clonotype was counted at least ten times. The chain combines TRBV20-1 with TRBJ2-5, with TRBD2 matching over 10 bases. This CDR3 contains 17 residues. From germline, CDR1 is DFQATT and CDR2 SNEGSKA (reference sequence). After removal of 2 bases from V and 5 bases from J, the junction contained 14 bases not matched to a gene. In DNA form, the CDR3 reads TGCAGTGCTAGACGGACTAGCGGTTCCGAACGAAGGGAGACCCAGTACTTC. This encodes CSARRTSGSERRETQYF.

This clonotype was seen ten or more times. This rearrangement joins TRBV14 to TRBJ2-7; D may match TRBD1 or TRBD2 (5 bases each). V shed 1 base and J shed 3 bases, with 13 bases lying between them. Germline V gene lookup returns CDR1 SGHDN and CDR2 FVKESK. The CDR3 is made up of 15 amino acids. The CDR3 sequence is CASSQGIGGGYEQYF. In nucleotides, the CDR3 is TGTGCCAGCAGCCAAGGAATCGGTGGGGGCTACGAGCAGTACTTC.

By sample share, this clonotype is medium-sized. The chain uses TRBV3-1 and TRBJ1-1; TRBD1 agrees at 8 bases. This CDR3 has 16 amino acids. Losses at the gene ends were 1 base for V and 4 bases for J; bases not matched to a gene: 8. Looked up from germline, CDR1 is LGHDT and CDR2 is YNNKEL (reference sequence). CDR3 DNA: TGTGCCAGCAGCCAAGTGTTCGGACAGGGAAGCACTGAAGCTTTCTTT. Its protein product is CASSQVFGQGSTEAFF.

This clonotype has at least ten counts. The rearrangement links TRBV27 to TRBJ2-3, with 9 positions matching TRBD2. Germline CDR1 and CDR2: MNHEY and SMNVEV (reference sequence). This CDR3 comprises 16 residues. V was pared by 2 bases and J by 5 bases, with 8 bases of the junction left unmatched. Written as DNA, the CDR3 is TGTGCCAGCAGTTTAGAACGGGGACTAGCCAGAGATACGCAGTATTTT. It yields the protein CASSLERGLARDTQYF.

Of note for this clonotype: A read error is likely here: a far larger clone is one base away. The CDR3 nucleotides are TGTGTCAGCAGTGCGGGGGGCTCCGCTGAAGCTTTCTTT. Its translation: CVSSAGGSAEAFF. The rearrangement uses TRBV25-1 and TRBJ1-6, with D tentatively TRBD1 (6 bases). The J call may be faulty, since TRBJ1-1 better matches the DNA end. The CDR3 runs 13 residues. The germline V gene has CDR1 MGHDK and CDR2 SYGVNS.

This clonotype is classed as medium-sized. The chain joins TRBV29-1 to TRBJ2-1; TRBD2 matches at 13 bases. CDR1 and CDR2 from the germline V gene are SQVTM and ANQGSEA. Unmatched junction bases numbered 18, after V lost 7 bases and J lost 9 bases. The CDR3 contains 17 residues. The CDR3 sequence: CSGELAGGPFRVGEQFF. The CDR3 DNA reads as TGCAGCGGGGAACTAGCGGGAGGGCCTTTCAGGGTTGGTGAGCAGTTCTTC.

This clonotype was recorded a few times. This chain connects TRBV28 to TRBJ2-1; maybe TRBD1 (6 bases). In germline, CDR1 is MDHEN, CDR2 SYDVKM. V lost 6 bases to trimming and J lost 8 bases, with 11 bases between them. This CDR3 is 12 amino acids long. CDR3 DNA: TGTGCCAGCAGCTTAAAGGGGGATGAGCAGTTCTTC. Translating it yields CASSLKGDEQFF.

This clonotype is judged medium-sized. The chain recombines TRBV6-2 or TRBV6-3 with TRBJ2-1, with 7 positions matching TRBD2. This CDR3 has 17 residues. Germline V gene sequence: CDR1 MNHEY, CDR2 SVGEGT. Losses at the gene ends were 6 bases for V and 0 bases for J; bases not matched to a gene: 11. CDR3 bases: TGTGCCAGCAGCCCGGGACTACCCACGAGCTCCTACAATGAGCAGTTCTTC. Its protein product is CASSPGLPTSSYNEQFF.

This clonotype was seen ten or more times. The genes are TRBV20-1 and TRBJ1-6; weak D call: TRBD1 (5 bases). Germline assignment: CDR1 DFQATT and CDR2 SNEGSKA (reference sequence). V was trimmed by 4 bases and J by 14 bases, leaving 21 bases between them. The CDR3 contains 14 residues. The CDR3: CSATSLGPTPALHF. The CDR3 nucleotides are TGCAGTGCTACCTCCCTGGGACCGACCCCGGCCCTCCACTTT.

This clonotype was recorded many times. The chain links TRBV19 to TRBJ1-1; 7 bases fit TRBD1. The J segment lost 4 bases and the V segment lost 3 bases, leaving 5 bases of the junction unmatched. The germline CDR1 and CDR2 sequences are LNHDA and SQIVND (reference sequence). CDR3 length: 14 amino acids. The CDR3, as DNA: TGTGCCAGTAGTATCGGGACAGCCGGCACTGAAGCTTTCTTT. This translates into CASSIGTAGTEAFF.